The clone carrying this T cell receptor beta chain was detected only a few times. TCRdb redid the calling of the reads with MiXCR, one entry per CDR3 protein. Found here are more than 400,000 distinct CDR3 sequences, roughly 29% of them singletons; the top ten hold about 13%. These data come from a study of T cell repertoires in cytomegalovirus infection. Study-wide background: An indication of both CMV infection and matching HLA type came from public TCR beta signatures.

V gave up 5 bases and J gave up 12 bases, with 10 bases separating them. Looked up from germline, CDR1 is KGHDR and CDR2 is SFDVKD. The CDR3 sequence is 11 residues long. This TCR derives from a human donor in good health (CMV status not recorded). Some clones in this sample may be carry-over from other donors' samples. This chain connects TRBV24-1 to TRBJ2-1; tentative D call: TRBD2 (5 bases). Sequencing was carried out using PBMCs. CDR3 sequence: CATSGGLGQFF. CDR3 DNA sequence: TGTGCCACCAGTGGAGGGTTGGGGCAGTTCTTC.